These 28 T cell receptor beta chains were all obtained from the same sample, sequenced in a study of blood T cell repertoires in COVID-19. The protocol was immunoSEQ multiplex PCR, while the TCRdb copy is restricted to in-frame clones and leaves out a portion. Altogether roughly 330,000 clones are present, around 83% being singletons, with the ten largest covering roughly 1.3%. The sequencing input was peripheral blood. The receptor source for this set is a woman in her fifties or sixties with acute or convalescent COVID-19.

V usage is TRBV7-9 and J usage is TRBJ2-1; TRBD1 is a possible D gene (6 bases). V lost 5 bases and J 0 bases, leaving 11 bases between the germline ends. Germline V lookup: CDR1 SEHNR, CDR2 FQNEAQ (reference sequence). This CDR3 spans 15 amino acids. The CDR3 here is CASSPGESSYNEQFF. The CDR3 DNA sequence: TGTGCCAGCAGCCCAGGGGAGAGCTCCTACAATGAGCAGTTCTTC.

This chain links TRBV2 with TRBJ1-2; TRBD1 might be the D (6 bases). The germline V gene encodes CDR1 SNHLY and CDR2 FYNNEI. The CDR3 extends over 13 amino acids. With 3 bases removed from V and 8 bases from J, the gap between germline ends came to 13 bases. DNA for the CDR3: TGTGCCAGCAGTGACCCACAGGGTCGCGGCTACACCTTC. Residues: CASSDPQGRGYTF. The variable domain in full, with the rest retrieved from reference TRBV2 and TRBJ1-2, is EPEVTQTPSHQVTQMGQEVILRCVPISNHLYFYWYRQILGQKVEFLVSFYNNEISEKSEIFDDQFSVERPDGSNFTLKIRSTKLEDSAMYFCASSDPQGRGYTFGSGTRLTVV.

CDR3 region: CSASPGDTQYF. CDR3 nucleotides: TGCAGTGCTAGCCCCGGAGATACGCAGTATTTT. The chain recombines TRBV20-1 with TRBJ2-3; D unresolved. CDR1 is DFQATT and CDR2 is SNEGSKA in the germline V gene (reference sequence). The CDR3 has 11 amino acids. The V gene lost 3 bases and the J gene lost 5 bases, with 6 bases spanning the gap.

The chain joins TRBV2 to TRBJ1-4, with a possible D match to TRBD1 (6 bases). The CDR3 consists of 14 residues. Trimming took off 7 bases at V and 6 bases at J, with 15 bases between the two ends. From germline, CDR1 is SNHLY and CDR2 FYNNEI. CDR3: CASNQQGFDEKLFF. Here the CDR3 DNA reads TGTGCCAGCAACCAACAGGGCTTTGATGAAAAACTGTTTTTT. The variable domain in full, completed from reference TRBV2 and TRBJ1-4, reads EPEVTQTPSHQVTQMGQEVILRCVPISNHLYFYWYRQILGQKVEFLVSFYNNEISEKSEIFDDQFSVERPDGSNFTLKIRSTKLEDSAMYFCASNQQGFDEKLFFGSGTQLSVL.

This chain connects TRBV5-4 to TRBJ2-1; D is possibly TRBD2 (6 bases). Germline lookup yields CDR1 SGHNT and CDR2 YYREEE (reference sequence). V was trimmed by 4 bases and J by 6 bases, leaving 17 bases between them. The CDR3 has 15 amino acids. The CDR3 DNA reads TGTGCCAGCAGCGTTAGACTAGGGGTCGGCAATGAGCAGTTCTTC. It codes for CASSVRLGVGNEQFF.

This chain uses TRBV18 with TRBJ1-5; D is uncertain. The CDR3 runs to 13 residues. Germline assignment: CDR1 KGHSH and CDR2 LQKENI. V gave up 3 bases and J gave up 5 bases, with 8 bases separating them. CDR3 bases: TGTGCCAGCTCACCTTGGAGCGATCAGCCCCAGCATTTT. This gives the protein CASSPWSDQPQHF.

In DNA, the CDR3 is TGTGCCAGCAGCCAATCACAGCGCACAGATACGCAGTATTTT. Translated: CASSQSQRTDTQYF. The chain has TRBV14 and TRBJ2-3; D ambiguous. In germline, CDR1 is SGHDN, CDR2 FVKESK. This CDR3 region has 14 residues. The V end was cut by 2 bases, the J end by 1 base, with 7 bases between. The full variable domain, in which reference TRBV14 and TRBJ2-3 provide the parts outside the CDR3, is EAGVTQFPSHSVIEKGQTVTLRCDPISGHDNLYWYRRVMGKEIKFLLHFVKESKQDESGMPNNRFLAERTGGTYSTLKVQPAELEDSGVYFCASSQSQRTDTQYFGPGTRLTVL.

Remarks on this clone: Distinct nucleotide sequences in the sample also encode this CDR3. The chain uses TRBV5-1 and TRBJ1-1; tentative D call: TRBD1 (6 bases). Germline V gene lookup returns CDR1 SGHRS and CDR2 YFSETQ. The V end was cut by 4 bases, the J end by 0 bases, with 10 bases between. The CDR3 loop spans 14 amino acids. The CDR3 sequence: CASSPGTLNTEAFF. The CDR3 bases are TGCGCCAGCAGCCCAGGGACACTGAACACTGAAGCTTTCTTT. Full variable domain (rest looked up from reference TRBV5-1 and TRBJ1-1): KAGVTQTPRYLIKTRGQQVTLSCSPISGHRSVSWYQQTPGQGLQFLFEYFSETQRNKGNFPGRFSGRQFSNSRSEMNVSTLELGDSALYLCASSPGTLNTEAFFGQGTRLTVV.

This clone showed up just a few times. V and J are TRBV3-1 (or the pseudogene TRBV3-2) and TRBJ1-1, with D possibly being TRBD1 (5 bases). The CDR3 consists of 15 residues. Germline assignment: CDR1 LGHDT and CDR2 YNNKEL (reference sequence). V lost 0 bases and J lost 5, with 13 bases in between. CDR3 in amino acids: CASSQDTGPGTEAFF. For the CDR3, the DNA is TGTGCCAGCAGCCAAGACACAGGTCCTGGGACTGAAGCTTTCTTT.

CDR3 in DNA: TGTGCCAGCACACTGGGGGGAGGGAGAGACTATGGCTACACCTTC. It translates to CASTLGGGRDYGYTF. This sequence joins TRBV2 and TRBJ1-2; D is perhaps TRBD1 (5 bases). V lost 7 bases and J 3 bases, leaving 18 bases between the germline ends. This CDR3 region has 15 residues. Germline-derived CDR1 and CDR2 are SNHLY and FYNNEI.

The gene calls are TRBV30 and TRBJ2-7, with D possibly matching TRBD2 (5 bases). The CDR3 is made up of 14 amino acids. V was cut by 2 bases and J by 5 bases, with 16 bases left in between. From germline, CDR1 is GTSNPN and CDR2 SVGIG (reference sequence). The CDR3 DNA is TGTGCCTGGAGTACGGCCGCGGGTCGCCACGAGCAGTACGTC. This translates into CAWSTAAGRHEQYV.

This CDR3 reads CASSSGGGENTGELFF. CDR3 DNA: TGTGCCAGCAGCTCGGGGGGCGGCGAAAACACCGGGGAGCTGTTTTTT. The genes are TRBV11-3 and TRBJ2-2; a possible D gene is TRBD2 (7 bases). V lost 4 bases to trimming and J lost 2 bases, with 14 bases between them. The germline CDR1 and CDR2 sequences are SGHNT and YENEEA. The CDR3 is made up of 16 amino acids.

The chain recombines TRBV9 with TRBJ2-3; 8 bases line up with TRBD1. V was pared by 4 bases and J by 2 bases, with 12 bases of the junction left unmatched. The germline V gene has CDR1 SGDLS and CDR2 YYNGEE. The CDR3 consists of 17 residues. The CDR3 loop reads CASSFSRGQDHTDTQYF. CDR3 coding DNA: TGTGCCAGCAGCTTCTCGAGGGGACAGGACCACACAGATACGCAGTATTTT.

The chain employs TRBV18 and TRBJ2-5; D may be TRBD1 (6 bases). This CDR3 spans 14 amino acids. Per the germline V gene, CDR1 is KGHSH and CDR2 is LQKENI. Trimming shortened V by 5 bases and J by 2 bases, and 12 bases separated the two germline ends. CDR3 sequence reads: CASSSQGQQETQYF. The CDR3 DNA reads TGTGCCAGCTCATCGCAAGGACAGCAAGAGACCCAGTACTTC.

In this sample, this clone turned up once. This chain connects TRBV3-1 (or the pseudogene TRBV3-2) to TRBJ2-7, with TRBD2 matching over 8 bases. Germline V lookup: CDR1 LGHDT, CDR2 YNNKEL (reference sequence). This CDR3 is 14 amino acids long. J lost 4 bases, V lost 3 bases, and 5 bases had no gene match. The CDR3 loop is CASSQKSGSYEQYF. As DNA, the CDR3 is TGTGCCAGCAGCCAGAAGAGCGGGAGTTACGAGCAGTACTTC.

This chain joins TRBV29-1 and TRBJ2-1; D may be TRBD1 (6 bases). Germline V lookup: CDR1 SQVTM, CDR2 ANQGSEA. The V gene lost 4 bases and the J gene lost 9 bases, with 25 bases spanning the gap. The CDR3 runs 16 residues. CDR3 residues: CSVVKGEKGTRSEQFF. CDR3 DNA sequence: TGCAGCGTTGTTAAGGGGGAAAAGGGTACGAGGAGTGAGCAGTTCTTC.

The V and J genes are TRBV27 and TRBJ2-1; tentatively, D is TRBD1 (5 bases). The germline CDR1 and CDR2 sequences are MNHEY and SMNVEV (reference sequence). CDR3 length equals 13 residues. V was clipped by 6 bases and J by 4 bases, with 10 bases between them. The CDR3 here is CASSQQAYNEQFF. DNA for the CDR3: TGTGCCAGCAGCCAACAGGCGTACAATGAGCAGTTCTTC.

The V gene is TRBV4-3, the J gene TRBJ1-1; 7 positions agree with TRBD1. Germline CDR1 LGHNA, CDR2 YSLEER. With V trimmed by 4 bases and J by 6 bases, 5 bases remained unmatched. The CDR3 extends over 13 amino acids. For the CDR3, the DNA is TGCGCCAGCAGCCGAGAACAGGGGTCTGAAGCTTTCTTT. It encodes CASSREQGSEAFF.

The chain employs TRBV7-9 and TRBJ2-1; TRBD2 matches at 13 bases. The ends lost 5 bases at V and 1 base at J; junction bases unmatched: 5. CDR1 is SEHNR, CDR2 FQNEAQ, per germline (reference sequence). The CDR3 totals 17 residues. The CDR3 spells CASSRTSGRGSYNEQFF. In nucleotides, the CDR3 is TGTGCCAGCAGCCGGACTAGCGGGAGAGGGTCCTACAATGAGCAGTTCTTC.

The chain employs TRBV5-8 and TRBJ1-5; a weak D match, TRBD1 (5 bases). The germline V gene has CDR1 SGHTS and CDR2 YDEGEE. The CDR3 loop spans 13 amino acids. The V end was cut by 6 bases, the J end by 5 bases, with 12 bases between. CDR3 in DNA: TGTGCCAGCACCTCTTGGGGCTATCAGCCCCAGCATTTT. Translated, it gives CASTSWGYQPQHF.

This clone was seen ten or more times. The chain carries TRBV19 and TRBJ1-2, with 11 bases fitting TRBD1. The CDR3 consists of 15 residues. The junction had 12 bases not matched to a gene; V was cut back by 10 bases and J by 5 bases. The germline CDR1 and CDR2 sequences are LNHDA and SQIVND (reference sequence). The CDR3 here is CATRPGTGGGYGYTF. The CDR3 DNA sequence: TGTGCCACCCGGCCAGGGACAGGGGGTGGGTATGGCTACACCTTC.

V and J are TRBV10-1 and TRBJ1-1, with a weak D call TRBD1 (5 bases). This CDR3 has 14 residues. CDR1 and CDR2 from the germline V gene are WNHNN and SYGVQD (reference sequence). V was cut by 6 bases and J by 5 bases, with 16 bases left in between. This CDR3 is CASSPGMGGTEAFF. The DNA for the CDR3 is TGCGCCAGCAGCCCGGGAATGGGGGGGACTGAAGCTTTCTTT.

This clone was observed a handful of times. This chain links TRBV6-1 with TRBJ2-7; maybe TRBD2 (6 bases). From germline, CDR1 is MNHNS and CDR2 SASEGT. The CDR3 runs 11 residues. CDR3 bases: TGTGCCAGCAGTGAAGTCCCACTACTAGCTGTG. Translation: CASSEVPLLAV.

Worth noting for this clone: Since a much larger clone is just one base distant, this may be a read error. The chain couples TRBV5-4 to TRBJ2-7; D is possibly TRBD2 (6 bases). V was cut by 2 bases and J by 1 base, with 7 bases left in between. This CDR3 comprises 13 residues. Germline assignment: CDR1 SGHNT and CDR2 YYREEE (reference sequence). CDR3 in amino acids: CASSFSGSYEQYF. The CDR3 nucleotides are TGTGCCAGCAGCTTTAGCGGATCCTACGAGCAGTACTTC.

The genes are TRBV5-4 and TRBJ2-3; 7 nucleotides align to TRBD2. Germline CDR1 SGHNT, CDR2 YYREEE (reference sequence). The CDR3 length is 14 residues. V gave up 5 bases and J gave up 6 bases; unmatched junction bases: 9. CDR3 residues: CASRPLAETDTQYF. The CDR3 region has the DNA TGTGCCAGCAGACCGCTAGCGGAGACGGATACGCAGTATTTT.

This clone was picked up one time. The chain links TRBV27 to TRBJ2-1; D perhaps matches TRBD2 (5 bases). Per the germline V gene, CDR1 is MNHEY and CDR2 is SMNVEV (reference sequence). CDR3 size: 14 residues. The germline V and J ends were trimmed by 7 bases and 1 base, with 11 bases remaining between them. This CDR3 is CASNMRVSYNEQFF. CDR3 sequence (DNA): TGTGCCAGCAATATGAGGGTATCCTACAATGAGCAGTTCTTC.

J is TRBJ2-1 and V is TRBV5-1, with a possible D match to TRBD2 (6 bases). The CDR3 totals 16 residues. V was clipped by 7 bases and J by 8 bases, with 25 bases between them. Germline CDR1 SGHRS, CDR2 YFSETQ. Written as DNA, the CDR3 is TGCGCCAGCGAAGAGACGACTAGTTCGGCTCTACATGAGCAGTTCTTC. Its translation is CASEETTSSALHEQFF.

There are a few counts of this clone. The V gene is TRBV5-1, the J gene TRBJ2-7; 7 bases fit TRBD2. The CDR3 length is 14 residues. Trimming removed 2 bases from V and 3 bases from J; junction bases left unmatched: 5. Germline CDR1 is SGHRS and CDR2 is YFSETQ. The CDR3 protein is CASSFSSGRYEQYF. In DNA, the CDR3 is TGCGCCAGCAGCTTCTCTAGCGGTCGCTACGAGCAGTACTTC. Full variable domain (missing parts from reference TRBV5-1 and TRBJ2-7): KAGVTQTPRYLIKTRGQQVTLSCSPISGHRSVSWYQQTPGQGLQFLFEYFSETQRNKGNFPGRFSGRQFSNSRSEMNVSTLELGDSALYLCASSFSSGRYEQYFGPGTRLTVT.